What follows are 14 T cell receptor beta chains derived from one specimen sequenced in a study of PD-1 blockade in classical Hodgkin lymphoma. As for time point: cycle 4 day 1 (C4D1), after less than 7 weeks of nivolumab. Each patient experienced a relapse that followed autologous stem cell transplantation, and brentuximab vedotin exposure varied. Profiling relied on immunoSEQ multiplex PCR, and the TCRdb table lists in-frame clones only, not all of them. The sample carries around 65,000 clones, about 85% recorded once. The material sequenced was peripheral blood mononuclear cells (PBMCs), taken before the fourth cycle of nivolumab. The receptors here all came from a human donor with classical Hodgkin lymphoma.

CDR3 nucleotide sequence: TGCGCCAGCAGCTCGGGGGACAGGGTTGGCACCGGGGAGCTGTTTTTT. This encodes CASSSGDRVGTGELFF. This chain links TRBV5-1 with TRBJ2-2, with TRBD1 matching 9 bases. The germline CDR1 and CDR2 sequences are SGHRS and YFSETQ. The CDR3 is 16 residues long. Germline trimming cut 3 bases from V and 4 bases from J; bases unmatched to any gene: 7.

This rearrangement joins TRBV5-1 to TRBJ2-2, with D maybe TRBD1 (5 bases). The ends were cut back, 4 bases at V and 0 bases at J, with 10 bases in the middle. Germline V gene lookup returns CDR1 SGHRS and CDR2 YFSETQ. There are 15 residues in the CDR3. CDR3 sequence: CASSPSTANTGELFF. CDR3 nucleotide sequence: TGCGCCAGCAGCCCGTCGACAGCGAACACCGGGGAGCTGTTTTTT. Together with reference TRBV5-1 and TRBJ2-2, the CDR3 gives the full variable domain: KAGVTQTPRYLIKTRGQQVTLSCSPISGHRSVSWYQQTPGQGLQFLFEYFSETQRNKGNFPGRFSGRQFSNSRSEMNVSTLELGDSALYLCASSPSTANTGELFFGEGSRLTVL.

The chain employs TRBV19 and TRBJ2-2; 9 nucleotides line up with TRBD2. Germline CDR1 and CDR2: LNHDA and SQIVND (reference sequence). The CDR3 sequence is 19 residues long. The ends lost 0 bases at V and 0 bases at J; junction bases unmatched: 8. CDR3 protein: CASSIDPLAGFPNTGELFF. For the CDR3, the DNA is TGTGCCAGTAGTATAGATCCGCTAGCGGGGTTTCCGAACACCGGGGAGCTGTTTTTT.

The rearrangement uses TRBV6-6 and TRBJ1-2; 7 bases match TRBD1. Germline V gene data show CDR1 as MNHNY and CDR2 as SVGAGI (reference sequence). This CDR3 has 15 residues. Unmatched junction bases numbered 16, after V lost 7 bases and J lost 8 bases. CDR3 DNA: TGTGCCAGCAAGCCGACAGGGCCCTTTATAACCGGCTACACCTTC. This encodes CASKPTGPFITGYTF.

V usage is TRBV6-1 and J usage is TRBJ1-5; D not resolved. The CDR3 contains 15 residues. The germline V gene encodes CDR1 MNHNS and CDR2 SASEGT. Trimming cost V 4 bases and J 6 bases, with 16 bases left between them. The CDR3 sequence: CASSAGGRVGQPQHF. The CDR3, as DNA: TGTGCCAGCAGTGCCGGAGGTAGGGTTGGTCAGCCCCAGCATTTT.

The chain uses TRBV5-1 and TRBJ1-4; 11 bases line up with TRBD1. Germline CDR1 is SGHRS and CDR2 is YFSETQ. CDR3 length: 15 amino acids. V lost 4 bases, J lost 8 bases, and 7 bases stayed unmatched. Here the CDR3 reads CASSTGQGAGEKLFF. The CDR3, as DNA: TGCGCCAGCAGCACAGGACAGGGGGCAGGAGAAAAACTGTTTTTT.

The V and J genes are TRBV10-1 and TRBJ1-5; the D gene is possibly TRBD1 (5 bases). Trimming left V 6 bases short and J 6 bases short, with 15 bases between. This CDR3 contains 14 residues. CDR1 and CDR2 (germline): WNHNN, SYGVQD (reference sequence). The CDR3 DNA reads TGCGCCAGCAGGAACATCACTGGGGGTCAGCCCCAGCATTTT. Its translation: CASRNITGGQPQHF.

The rearrangement uses TRBV7-9 and TRBJ2-3, with D perhaps matching TRBD2 (5 bases). The CDR3 covers 12 residues. V lost 3 bases and J 10 bases, leaving 11 bases between the germline ends. Germline CDR1 reads SEHNR; CDR2 reads FQNEAQ (reference sequence). The CDR3: CASSFRDLAQYF. The CDR3 DNA follows: TGTGCCAGCAGCTTCCGGGATTTGGCGCAGTATTTT.

This clone was seen only once. The chain joins TRBV21-1 to TRBJ1-1; TRBD1, the table's D call, was not compared with the DNA. TRBV21-1 represents a pseudogene. The CDR3 is 21 residues long. The CDR3 loop reads CASSKTFQWEQGGLRNTEAFF. CDR3 nucleotide sequence: TGTGCCAGCAGCAAAACCTTCCAGTGGGAACAGGGGGGTTTAAGGAACACTGAAGCTTTCTTT.

The rearrangement uses TRBV25-1 and TRBJ2-5; 12 bases match TRBD2. The CDR3 extends over 16 amino acids. V lost 6 bases, J lost 2 bases, and 7 bases stayed unmatched. Germline V gives CDR1 MGHDK, CDR2 SYGVNS. The CDR3, as DNA: TGTGCCAGCAGCCAATCAGGACTAGCGGGGCAAGAGACCCAGTACTTC. Translated: CASSQSGLAGQETQYF.

This clone was picked up a small number of times. This chain connects TRBV5-1 to TRBJ1-1; weak D call: TRBD1 (6 bases). CDR3 length: 15 residues. Germline loops: CDR1 SGHRS, CDR2 YFSETQ. V lost 4 bases to trimming and J lost 0 bases, with 13 bases between them. The CDR3 sequence is CASSPDGTLNTEAFF. Written as DNA, the CDR3 is TGCGCCAGCAGCCCCGACGGGACATTGAACACTGAAGCTTTCTTT.

The chain combines TRBV5-4 with TRBJ1-1; D is possibly TRBD1 (6 bases). CDR3 length equals 13 residues. With 7 bases removed from V and 4 bases from J, the gap between germline ends came to 14 bases. Per germline, CDR1 SGHNT and CDR2 YYREEE (reference sequence). The CDR3 coding sequence is TGTGCCAGCGGACAAAGGGGGAGCACTGAAGCTTTCTTT. Translating it yields CASGQRGSTEAFF. The variable domain in full, completed from reference TRBV5-4 and TRBJ1-1, reads ETGVTQSPTHLIKTRGQQVTLRCSSQSGHNTVSWYQQALGQGPQFIFQYYREEENGRGNFPPRFSGLQFPNYSSELNVNALELDDSALYLCASGQRGSTEAFFGQGTRLTVV.

The V call is TRBV7-9, the J call TRBJ1-4; D might be TRBD1 (5 bases). The V end was cut by 1 base, the J end by 12 bases, with 12 bases between. Germline CDR1 is SEHNR and CDR2 is FQNEAQ (reference sequence). This CDR3 spans 13 amino acids. The CDR3 region is CASSLVLGEELFF. CDR3 bases: TGTGCCAGCAGCTTAGTATTGGGGGAAGAACTGTTTTTT.

The chain links TRBV29-1 to TRBJ1-2, with a possible D match to TRBD1 (5 bases). The CDR3 has 13 residues. Germline loops: CDR1 SQVTM, CDR2 ANQGSEA. The V and J ends lost 4 bases and 4 bases respectively, with 13 bases between them. CDR3 protein: CSVGVDSIYGYTF. CDR3 nucleotide sequence: TGCAGCGTTGGTGTAGACAGCATCTATGGCTACACCTTC.